Shown below are 30 T cell receptor beta chains from a single sample sequenced in a study of cytomegalovirus exposure and HLA in healthy donors. PCR was performed using 60 Vbeta and 13 Jbeta primers. Clones were read by immunoSEQ multiplex PCR, and TCRdb kept only the in-frame ones, dropping some. The sample yields roughly 76,000 clones, of which the top ten take up 2% to 2.5%. Sequenced: PBMCs. These receptors all stem from a female donor in good health and CMV-seropositive.

The chain is built from TRBV27 and TRBJ1-2, with 9 nucleotides matching TRBD1. Per the germline V gene, CDR1 is MNHEY and CDR2 is SMNVEV (reference sequence). The length of the CDR3 is 15 residues. V lost 5 bases, J lost 1 base, and 5 bases stayed unmatched. DNA for the CDR3: TGTGCCAGCAGTCCCTGGGGACAGGGTAACTATGGCTACACCTTC. It specifies CASSPWGQGNYGYTF.

The chain uses TRBV4-1 and TRBJ1-2; 7 nucleotides line up with TRBD1. Losses at the gene ends were 1 base for V and 4 bases for J; bases not matched to a gene: 6. The V gene's germline CDR1 is MGHRA and CDR2 YSYEKL. The CDR3 runs 15 residues. CDR3 in DNA: TGCGCCAGCAGCCAAGCAGGACAGGTGTTCTATGGCTACACCTTC. Amino acids: CASSQAGQVFYGYTF.

J is TRBJ2-4 and V is TRBV4-1; 9 bases are shared with TRBD2. The germline V gene encodes CDR1 MGHRA and CDR2 YSYEKL. The CDR3 is 17 residues long. After removal of 4 bases from V and 9 bases from J, the junction contained 16 bases not matched to a gene. The CDR3 reads CASSRDAVAGDLAIQYF. In nucleotides, the CDR3 is TGCGCCAGCAGCCGAGACGCGGTAGCGGGAGACCTAGCCATTCAGTACTTC.

CDR3 DNA sequence: TGTGCCAGCAGCCAAGACCTACAGGGTAGGAGTGAAGCTTTCTTT. The encoded protein is CASSQDLQGRSEAFF. The rearrangement uses TRBV14 and TRBJ1-1; D is perhaps TRBD1 (6 bases). CDR1 and CDR2 from the germline V gene are SGHDN and FVKESK. This CDR3 has 15 residues. The V end lost 0 bases, the J end lost 7 bases, and 15 bases lay between the germline ends. Drawing the rest from reference TRBV14 and TRBJ1-1, the complete variable domain is EAGVTQFPSHSVIEKGQTVTLRCDPISGHDNLYWYRRVMGKEIKFLLHFVKESKQDESGMPNNRFLAERTGGTYSTLKVQPAELEDSGVYFCASSQDLQGRSEAFFGQGTRLTVV.

The chain employs TRBV7-3 and TRBJ2-5; 15 bases are shared with TRBD2. In germline, CDR1 is SGHTA, CDR2 FQGTGA. This CDR3 has 14 residues. The trim removed 4 bases at V and 11 bases at J, leaving 5 bases unmatched. The CDR3 spells CASSSGLAGGGQYF. CDR3 DNA: TGTGCCAGCAGCTCGGGACTAGCGGGGGGCGGGCAGTACTTC.

The CDR3 here is CASSIPGQGGVYGYTF. The CDR3 DNA reads TGTGCCAGTAGTATTCCGGGACAGGGGGGAGTCTATGGCTACACCTTC. The V call is TRBV19, the J call TRBJ1-2; 11 nucleotides align to TRBD1. CDR1 is LNHDA, CDR2 SQIVND, per germline (reference sequence). The CDR3 consists of 16 residues. V dropped 3 bases and J dropped 4; count of bases not matched to a gene: 7.

The chain combines TRBV6-5 with TRBJ2-3, with a tentative D call TRBD2 (6 bases). Germline V CDR1 and CDR2: MNHEY, SVGAGI. Trimming took off 6 bases at V and 0 bases at J, with 13 bases between the two ends. The CDR3 covers 15 residues. CDR3 region: CASSRLDRSTDTQYF. Here the CDR3 DNA reads TGTGCCAGCAGCAGACTAGACCGGAGCACAGATACGCAGTATTTT.

J is TRBJ2-3 and V is TRBV30; 10 bases align to TRBD2. Trimming cost V 1 base and J 1 base; bases outside gene matches: 5. Germline values: CDR1 GTSNPN, CDR2 SVGIG (reference sequence). The CDR3 is 16 residues long. CDR3 DNA: TGTGCCTGGAGTGGCCCCGGGACTAGCGGCACAGATACGCAGTATTTT. Translation gives CAWSGPGTSGTDTQYF.

The chain joins TRBV28 to TRBJ2-7, with TRBD2 matching over 12 bases. Trimming removed 1 base from V and 3 bases from J; junction bases left unmatched: 10. The CDR3 has 18 amino acids. CDR1 and CDR2 (germline): MDHEN, SYDVKM. The CDR3 here is CASSLSSGRATIGYEQYF. DNA of the CDR3: TGTGCCAGCAGTTTATCTAGCGGGAGGGCCACCATAGGCTACGAGCAGTACTTC.

This chain connects TRBV28 to TRBJ1-4; 8 bases map to TRBD1. The germline CDR1 and CDR2 sequences are MDHEN and SYDVKM. J lost 7 bases, V lost 6 bases, and 10 bases had no gene match. CDR3 size: 15 residues. CDR3 region: CASRGWQGAGEKLFF. The CDR3 DNA reads as TGTGCCAGCAGGGGGTGGCAGGGGGCGGGTGAAAAACTGTTTTTT.

The chain combines TRBV25-1 with TRBJ1-5; a possible D gene is TRBD1 (5 bases). Germline CDR1 MGHDK, CDR2 SYGVNS. The CDR3 contains 14 residues. V was shortened by 5 bases and J by 1 base, with 9 bases between the two germline ends. This CDR3 is CASSSQGSNQPQHF. In DNA, the CDR3 is TGTGCCAGCAGTTCCCAGGGCAGCAATCAGCCCCAGCATTTT.

The V and J genes are TRBV27 and TRBJ2-3; possibly TRBD1 for D (6 bases). The germline V gene has CDR1 MNHEY and CDR2 SMNVEV (reference sequence). V was cut by 5 bases and J by 4 bases, with 19 bases left in between. This CDR3 comprises 16 residues. The CDR3: CASSPLGHGGPDTQYF. The DNA for the CDR3 is TGTGCCAGCAGTCCCCTGGGACATGGGGGTCCAGATACGCAGTATTTT.

This rearrangement joins TRBV4-3 to TRBJ2-2; D is undetermined. Germline V CDR1 and CDR2: LGHNA, YSLEER. The CDR3 covers 16 residues. V was clipped by 4 bases and J by 7 bases, with 19 bases between them. CDR3 residues: CASSPLTGSPRGELFF. The CDR3 region has the DNA TGCGCCAGCAGCCCTTTAACCGGGTCCCCCCGCGGGGAGCTGTTTTTT.

The V gene is TRBV28, the J gene TRBJ2-1; no clear D. Germline lookup yields CDR1 MDHEN and CDR2 SYDVKM. Between the trimmed V and J ends, which lost 5 bases and 6 bases, there was a span of 5 bases. This CDR3 has 11 residues. The CDR3 loop reads CASSVLNEQFF. CDR3 sequence (DNA): TGTGCCAGCAGTGTTCTCAATGAGCAGTTCTTC.

The chain joins TRBV7-8 to TRBJ1-4, with a tentative D call TRBD1 (5 bases). There are 15 residues in the CDR3. V lost 1 base to trimming and J lost 7 bases, with 13 bases between them. Germline V gene data show CDR1 as SGHVS and CDR2 as FQNEAQ. The CDR3 DNA reads as TGTGCCAGCAGCTTAGTTGGGGCCTCCTCTGAAAAACTGTTTTTT. Translated: CASSLVGASSEKLFF.

The DNA for the CDR3 is TGTGCCAGCAGCTTCTTAGCCGGGACAGGCTTACAATCCTACGAGCAGTACTTC. Translation: CASSFLAGTGLQSYEQYF. This chain links TRBV7-2 with TRBJ2-7; TRBD1 matches at 8 bases. This CDR3 has 18 amino acids. With 3 bases clipped from V and 1 base from J, the junction kept 14 bases outside the gene matches. Germline V gene lookup returns CDR1 SGHTA and CDR2 FQGNSA.

This CDR3 reads CASSLGGQTYGYTF. The CDR3 DNA follows: TGCGCCAGCAGCTTGGGGGGACAGACCTATGGCTACACCTTC. J is TRBJ1-2 and V is TRBV5-1; 7 bases match TRBD1. This CDR3 is built from 14 residues. V dropped 0 bases and J dropped 4; count of bases not matched to a gene: 3. Germline V CDR1 and CDR2: SGHRS, YFSETQ.

The rearrangement uses TRBV25-1 and TRBJ2-6, with D uncertain. Germline CDR1 reads MGHDK; CDR2 reads SYGVNS. Trimming removed 9 bases at V and 4 bases at J, with 10 bases between. The CDR3 runs to 13 residues. The CDR3 reads CASAEQGANVLTF. CDR3 in DNA: TGTGCCAGTGCCGAACAGGGGGCCAACGTCCTGACTTTC.

The V gene is TRBV7-9, the J gene TRBJ2-5, with 10 bases that match TRBD1. The CDR3 extends over 16 amino acids. Germline CDR1 reads SEHNR; CDR2 reads FQNEAQ (reference sequence). V lost 0 bases to trimming and J lost 2 bases; unmatched junction nucleotides: 3. CDR3 nucleotide sequence: TGTGCCAGCAGCTTAGCGGGGACAGGGGAACAAGAGACCCAGTACTTC. This gives the protein CASSLAGTGEQETQYF. The full variable domain, completed using reference TRBV7-9 and TRBJ2-5, is DTGVSQNPRHKITKRGQNVTFRCDPISEHNRLYWYRQTLGQGPEFLTYFQNEAQLEKSRLLSDRFSAERPKGSFSTLEIQRTEQGDSAMYLCASSLAGTGEQETQYFGPGTRLLVL.

Concerning this clone itself: One junction end does not reproduce the germline sequence, and a read error may be involved. The rearrangement joins TRBV18 to TRBJ2-5; unclear D gene. Germline CDR1 and CDR2: KGHSH and LQKENI. This CDR3 is built from 11 residues. As DNA, the CDR3 is TGTGCCAGCTCACCAGATGAGAACCAGTACTTC. Translated, it gives CASSPDENQYF.

In DNA form, the CDR3 reads TGTGCCAGCAGGAGAGGGACAGGGGGCACTGAAGCTTTCTTT. Amino acid sequence: CASRRGTGGTEAFF. The V gene is TRBV27, the J gene TRBJ1-1; 11 bases are a match to TRBD1. Germline V gene lookup returns CDR1 MNHEY and CDR2 SMNVEV (reference sequence). J gave up 4 bases and V 6 bases, and 4 bases lay outside the gene matches. This CDR3 comprises 14 residues.

The chain carries TRBV30 and TRBJ2-7; 7 nucleotides line up with TRBD1. V lost 1 base and J lost 5; bases outside the gene matches: 5. Germline lookup yields CDR1 GTSNPN and CDR2 SVGIG (reference sequence). CDR3 length: 13 amino acids. As DNA, the CDR3 is TGTGCCTGGAGTGGAGGGGGCCCTAACGAGCAGTACTTC. Residues: CAWSGGGPNEQYF.

The chain carries TRBV4-3 and TRBJ1-2; tentative D call: TRBD1 (6 bases). Trimming took 0 bases from V and 4 from J, leaving 21 bases between them. Germline V gene lookup returns CDR1 LGHNA and CDR2 YSLEER. The CDR3 is 18 residues long. The chain's CDR3 is CASSQDILRTAGRYGYTF. CDR3 nucleotide sequence: TGCGCCAGCAGCCAAGATATTCTCCGGACAGCAGGGCGCTATGGCTACACCTTC.

V usage is TRBV6-1 and J usage is TRBJ1-5; TRBD1 aligns across 7 bases. In germline, CDR1 is MNHNS, CDR2 SASEGT. This CDR3 has 14 amino acids. V lost 6 bases to trimming and J lost 6 bases; unmatched junction nucleotides: 8. CDR3 in amino acids: CASRPDREAQPQHF. The CDR3 DNA sequence: TGTGCCAGCAGACCCGACAGGGAGGCTCAGCCCCAGCATTTT.

CDR3 sequence (DNA): TGTGCCAGCAGCTCCGACAGGGGCTATGGCTACACCTTC. It codes for CASSSDRGYGYTF. The chain joins TRBV11-2 to TRBJ1-2, with 8 positions matching TRBD1. V trimming: 4 bases; J trimming: 4 bases; junction bases outside the gene matches: 2. The CDR3 covers 13 residues. Germline assignment: CDR1 SGHAT and CDR2 FQNNGV.

The chain links TRBV5-1 to TRBJ2-5, with D possibly TRBD2 on 6 matching bases. V dropped 0 bases and J dropped 6 bases, with 18 bases sitting between them. The CDR3 length is 16 residues. Per the germline V gene, CDR1 is SGHRS and CDR2 is YFSETQ. As DNA, the CDR3 is TGCGCCAGCAGCTTGGCTGCAGCGGGCAATGTTCAGACCCAGTACTTC. Protein: CASSLAAAGNVQTQYF.

V usage is TRBV28 and J usage is TRBJ1-2; 8 positions agree with TRBD1. This CDR3 has 15 amino acids. Per germline, CDR1 MDHEN and CDR2 SYDVKM. The V gene end was trimmed by 7 bases and the J gene end by 4 bases; junction bases not matched to a gene: 11. CDR3 sequence (DNA): TGTGCCAGCATCCGACCCACCCAGGGGGCCTATGGCTACACCTTC. This sequence encodes CASIRPTQGAYGYTF.

To note about this clone: Germline and junction disagree at one end, which may indicate a read error. V is TRBV7-2 and J is TRBJ2-3, with a possible D match to TRBD2 (5 bases). The germline gives CDR1 SGHTA, CDR2 FQGNSA. This CDR3 has 14 residues. CDR3 sequence reads: CASSLTTVADKQYF. CDR3 coding DNA: TGTGCCAGCAGCTTGACTACGGTGGCAGATAAGCAGTATTTT.

This sequence joins TRBV7-2 and TRBJ1-2; 8 nucleotides agree with TRBD1. CDR1 and CDR2 from the germline V gene are SGHTA and FQGNSA. The V and J ends lost 2 bases and 4 bases, in that order; junction bases with no gene match: 9. The CDR3 sequence is 16 residues long. CDR3 amino acids: CASSLTAGGTVYGYTF. The CDR3 DNA sequence: TGTGCCAGCAGCTTAACGGCAGGGGGCACTGTCTATGGCTACACCTTC. The full variable domain, rest sourced from reference TRBV7-2 and TRBJ1-2, is GAGVSQSPSNKVTEKGKDVELRCDPISGHTALYWYRQSLGQGLEFLIYFQGNSAPDKSGLPSDRFSAERTGGSVSTLTIQRTQQEDSAVYLCASSLTAGGTVYGYTFGSGTRLTVV.

V usage is TRBV5-4 and J usage is TRBJ1-1; the D gene is possibly TRBD1 (5 bases). Deletions cut 2 bases from V and 3 bases from J, with 5 bases between. The CDR3 covers 12 residues. Germline-derived CDR1 and CDR2 are SGHNT and YYREEE (reference sequence). The CDR3 is CASSLQDTEAFF. The CDR3, as DNA: TGTGCCAGCAGCTTACAGGACACTGAAGCTTTCTTT.